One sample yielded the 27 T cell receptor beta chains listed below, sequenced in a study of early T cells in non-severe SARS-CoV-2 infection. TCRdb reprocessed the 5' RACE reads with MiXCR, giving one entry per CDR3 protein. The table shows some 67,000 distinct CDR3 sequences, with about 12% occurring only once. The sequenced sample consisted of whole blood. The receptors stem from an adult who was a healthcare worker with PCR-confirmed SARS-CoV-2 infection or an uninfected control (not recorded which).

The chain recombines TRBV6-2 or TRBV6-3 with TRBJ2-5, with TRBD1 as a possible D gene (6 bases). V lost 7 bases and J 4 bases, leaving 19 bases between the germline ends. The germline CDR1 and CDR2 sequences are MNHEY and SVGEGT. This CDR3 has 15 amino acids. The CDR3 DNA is TGTGCCAGCAATCCACCCGGGACATACGTAGAGACCCAGTACTTC. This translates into CASNPPGTYVETQYF.

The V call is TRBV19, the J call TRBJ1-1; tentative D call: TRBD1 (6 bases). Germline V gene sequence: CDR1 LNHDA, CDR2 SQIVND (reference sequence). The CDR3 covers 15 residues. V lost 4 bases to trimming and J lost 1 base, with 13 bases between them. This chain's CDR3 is CASSTRGHSNTEAFF. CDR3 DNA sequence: TGTGCCAGTAGTACGAGGGGACACTCGAACACTGAAGCTTTCTTT.

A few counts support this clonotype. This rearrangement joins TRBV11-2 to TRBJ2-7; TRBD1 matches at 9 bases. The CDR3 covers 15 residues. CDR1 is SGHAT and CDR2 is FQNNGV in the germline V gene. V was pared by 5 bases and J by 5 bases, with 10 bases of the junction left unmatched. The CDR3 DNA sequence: TGTGCCAGCAGCATACCGGGACAGGGACAAAACGAGCAGTACTTC. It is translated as CASSIPGQGQNEQYF.

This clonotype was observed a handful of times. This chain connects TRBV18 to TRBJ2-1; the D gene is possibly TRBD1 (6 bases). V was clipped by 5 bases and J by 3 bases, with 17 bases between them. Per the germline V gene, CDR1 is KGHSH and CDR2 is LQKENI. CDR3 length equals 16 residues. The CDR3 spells CASSFYRAGVYNEQFF. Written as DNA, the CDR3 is TGTGCCAGCTCATTTTACAGGGCAGGGGTCTACAATGAGCAGTTCTTC.

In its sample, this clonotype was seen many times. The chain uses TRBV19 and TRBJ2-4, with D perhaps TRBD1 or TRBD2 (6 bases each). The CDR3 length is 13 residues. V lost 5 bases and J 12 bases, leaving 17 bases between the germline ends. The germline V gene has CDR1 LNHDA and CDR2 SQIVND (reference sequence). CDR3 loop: CASSETGKGGQYF. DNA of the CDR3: TGTGCCAGTAGTGAAACAGGGAAGGGGGGTCAGTACTTC.

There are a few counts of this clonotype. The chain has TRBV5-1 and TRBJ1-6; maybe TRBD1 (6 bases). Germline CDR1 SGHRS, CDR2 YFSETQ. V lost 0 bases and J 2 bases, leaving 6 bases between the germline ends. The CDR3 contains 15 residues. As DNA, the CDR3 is TGCGCCAGCAGCTTGGCAGGGGCCTATAATTCACCCCTCCACTTT. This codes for CASSLAGAYNSPLHF.

The DNA for the CDR3 is TGTGCCAGCAGCGTAGGGGCCTTGAACACAGATACGCAGTATTTT. Its protein product is CASSVGALNTDTQYF. The V gene is TRBV9, the J gene TRBJ2-3, with no clear D. Per germline, CDR1 SGDLS and CDR2 YYNGEE. Trimming took off 0 bases at V and 2 bases at J, with 10 bases between the two ends. This CDR3 spans 15 amino acids.

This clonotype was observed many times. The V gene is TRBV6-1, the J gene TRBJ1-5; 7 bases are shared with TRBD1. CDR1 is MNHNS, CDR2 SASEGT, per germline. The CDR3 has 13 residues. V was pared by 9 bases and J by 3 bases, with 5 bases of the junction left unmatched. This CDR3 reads CASRDRLNQPQHF. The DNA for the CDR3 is TGTGCCAGTAGGGACAGACTCAATCAGCCCCAGCATTTT.

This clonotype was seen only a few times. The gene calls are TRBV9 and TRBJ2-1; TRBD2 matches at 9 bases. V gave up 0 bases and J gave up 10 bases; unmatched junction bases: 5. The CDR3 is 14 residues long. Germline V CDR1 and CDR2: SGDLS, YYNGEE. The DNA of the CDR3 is TGTGCCAGCAGCGTAGGACTAGCGGAGGGGGAGCAGTTCTTC. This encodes CASSVGLAEGEQFF.

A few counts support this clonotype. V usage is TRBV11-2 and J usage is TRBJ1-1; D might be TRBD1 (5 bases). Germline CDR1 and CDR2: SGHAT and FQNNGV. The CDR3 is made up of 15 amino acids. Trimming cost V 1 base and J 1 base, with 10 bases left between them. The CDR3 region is CASSLVLQGNTEAFF. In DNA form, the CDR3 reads TGTGCCAGCAGCTTAGTTCTTCAGGGGAACACTGAAGCTTTCTTT.

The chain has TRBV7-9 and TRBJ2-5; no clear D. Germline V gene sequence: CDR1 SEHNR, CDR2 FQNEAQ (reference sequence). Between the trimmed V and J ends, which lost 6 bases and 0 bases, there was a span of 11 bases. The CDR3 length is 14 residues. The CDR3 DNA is TGTGCCAGCAGAGAAACTCAGTACCAAGAGACCCAGTACTTC. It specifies CASRETQYQETQYF.

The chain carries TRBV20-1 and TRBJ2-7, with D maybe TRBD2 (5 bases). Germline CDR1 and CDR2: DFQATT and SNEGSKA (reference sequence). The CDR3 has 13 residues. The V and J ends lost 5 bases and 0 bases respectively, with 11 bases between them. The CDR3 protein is CSAGADSSYEQYF. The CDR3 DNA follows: TGCAGTGCTGGAGCGGATAGCTCCTACGAGCAGTACTTC.

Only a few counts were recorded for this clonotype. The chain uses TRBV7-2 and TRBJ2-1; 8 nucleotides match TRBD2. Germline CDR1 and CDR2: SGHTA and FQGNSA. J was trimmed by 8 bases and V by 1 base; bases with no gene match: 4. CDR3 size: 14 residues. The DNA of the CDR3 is TGTGCCAGCAGCTTAGTAGCGGGGCGCTATGAGCAGTTCTTC. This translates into CASSLVAGRYEQFF.

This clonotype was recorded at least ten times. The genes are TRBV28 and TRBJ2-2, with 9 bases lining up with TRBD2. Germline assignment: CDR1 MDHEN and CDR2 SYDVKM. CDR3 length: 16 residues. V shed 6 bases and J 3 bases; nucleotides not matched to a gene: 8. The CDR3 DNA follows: TGTGCCAGCAGCCTGGGGTTAGCGGGGGACACCGGGGAGCTGTTTTTT. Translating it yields CASSLGLAGDTGELFF.

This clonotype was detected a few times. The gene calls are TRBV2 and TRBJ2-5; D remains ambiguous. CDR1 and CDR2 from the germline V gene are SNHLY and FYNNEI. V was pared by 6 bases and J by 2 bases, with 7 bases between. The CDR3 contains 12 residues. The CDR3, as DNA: TGTGCCAGCAGGCTCATTCAAGAGACCCAGTACTTC. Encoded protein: CASRLIQETQYF.

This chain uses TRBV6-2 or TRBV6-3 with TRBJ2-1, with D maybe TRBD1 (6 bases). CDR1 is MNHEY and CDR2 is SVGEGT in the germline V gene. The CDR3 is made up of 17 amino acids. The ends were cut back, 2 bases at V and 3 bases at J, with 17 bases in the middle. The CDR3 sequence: CASSYLRQVRFYNEQFF. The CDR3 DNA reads TGTGCCAGCAGTTACCTCCGACAGGTCCGGTTCTACAATGAGCAGTTCTTC.

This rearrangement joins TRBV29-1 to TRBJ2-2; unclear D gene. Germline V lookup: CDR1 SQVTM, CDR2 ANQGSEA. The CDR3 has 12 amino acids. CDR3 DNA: TGCAGTGTGGCGAGAGCGCCCGGGGAGCTGTTTTTT. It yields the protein CSVARAPGELFF.

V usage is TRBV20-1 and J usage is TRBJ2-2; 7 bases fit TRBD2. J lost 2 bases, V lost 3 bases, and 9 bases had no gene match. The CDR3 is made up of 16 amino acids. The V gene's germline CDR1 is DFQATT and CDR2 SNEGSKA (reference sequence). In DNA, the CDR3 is TGCAGTGCTAGCTCCTTTGGGGGGGAAAACACCGGGGAGCTGTTTTTT. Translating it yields CSASSFGGENTGELFF.

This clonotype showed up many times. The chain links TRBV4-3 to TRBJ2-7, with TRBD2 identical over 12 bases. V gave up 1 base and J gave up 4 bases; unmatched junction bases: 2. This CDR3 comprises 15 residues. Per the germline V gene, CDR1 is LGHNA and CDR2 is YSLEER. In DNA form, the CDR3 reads TGCGCCAGCAGCCAAGGGACTAGCGGGACGTACGAGCAGTACTTC. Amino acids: CASSQGTSGTYEQYF.

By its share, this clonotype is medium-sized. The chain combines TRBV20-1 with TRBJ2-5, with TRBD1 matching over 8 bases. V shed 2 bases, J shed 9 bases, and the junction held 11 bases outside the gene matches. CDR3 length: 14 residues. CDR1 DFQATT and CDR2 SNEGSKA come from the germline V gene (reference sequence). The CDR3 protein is CSARPQDREVSQYF. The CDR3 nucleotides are TGCAGTGCTAGACCCCAGGACAGGGAAGTTTCCCAGTACTTC.

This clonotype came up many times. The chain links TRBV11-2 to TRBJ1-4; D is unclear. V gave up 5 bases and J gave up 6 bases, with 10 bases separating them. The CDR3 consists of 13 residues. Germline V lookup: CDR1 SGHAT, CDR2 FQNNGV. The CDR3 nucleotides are TGTGCCAGCAGCATCGGGCTGGATGAAAAACTGTTTTTT. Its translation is CASSIGLDEKLFF. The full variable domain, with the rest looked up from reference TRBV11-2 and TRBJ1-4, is EAGVAQSPRYKIIEKRQSVAFWCNPISGHATLYWYQQILGQGPKLLIQFQNNGVVDDSQLPKDRFSAERLKGVDSTLKIQPAKLEDSAVYLCASSIGLDEKLFFGSGTQLSVL.

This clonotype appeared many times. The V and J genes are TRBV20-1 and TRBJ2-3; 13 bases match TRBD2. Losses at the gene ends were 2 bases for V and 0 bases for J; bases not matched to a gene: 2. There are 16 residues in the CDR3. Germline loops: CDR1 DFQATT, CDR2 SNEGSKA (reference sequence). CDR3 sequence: CSARTSGRASTDTQYF. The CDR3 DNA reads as TGCAGTGCTAGAACTAGCGGGAGGGCTAGCACAGATACGCAGTATTTT.

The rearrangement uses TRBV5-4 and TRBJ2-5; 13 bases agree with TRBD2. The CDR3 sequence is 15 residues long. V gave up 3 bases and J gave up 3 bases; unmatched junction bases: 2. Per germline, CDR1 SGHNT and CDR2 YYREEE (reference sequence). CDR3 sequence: CASSWGTSGEETQYF. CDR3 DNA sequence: TGTGCCAGCAGCTGGGGGACTAGCGGGGAAGAGACCCAGTACTTC.

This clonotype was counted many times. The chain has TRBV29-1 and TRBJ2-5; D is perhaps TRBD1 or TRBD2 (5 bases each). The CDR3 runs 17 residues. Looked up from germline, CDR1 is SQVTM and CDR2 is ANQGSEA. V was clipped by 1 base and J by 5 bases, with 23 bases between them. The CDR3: CSVEGDPFTVGWETQYF. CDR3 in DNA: TGCAGCGTTGAAGGGGACCCTTTCACGGTCGGCTGGGAGACCCAGTACTTC.

CDR3 sequence (DNA): TGTGCCAGCAGTTCCCTGGACCTCTACGAGCAGTACTTC. This gives the protein CASSSLDLYEQYF. The J gene is TRBJ2-7, the V gene TRBV28; D is ambiguous. The CDR3 sequence is 13 residues long. Trimming took 4 bases from V and 3 from J, leaving 10 bases between them. Germline CDR1 is MDHEN and CDR2 is SYDVKM.

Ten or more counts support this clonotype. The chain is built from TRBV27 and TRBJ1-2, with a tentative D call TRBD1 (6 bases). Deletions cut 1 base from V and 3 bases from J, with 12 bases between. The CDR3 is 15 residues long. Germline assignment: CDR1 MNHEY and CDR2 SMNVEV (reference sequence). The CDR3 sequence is CASSLLGGFDYGYTF. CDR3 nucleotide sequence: TGTGCCAGCAGTTTATTAGGGGGGTTCGACTATGGCTACACCTTC.

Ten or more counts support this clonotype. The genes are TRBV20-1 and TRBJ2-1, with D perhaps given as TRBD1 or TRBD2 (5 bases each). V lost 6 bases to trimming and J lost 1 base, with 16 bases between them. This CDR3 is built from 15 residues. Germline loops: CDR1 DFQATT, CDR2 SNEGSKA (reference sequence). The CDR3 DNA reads TGCAGTGCCGAAACGCAGGGAGCGTCCTACAATGAGCAGTTCTTC. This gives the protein CSAETQGASYNEQFF.